This entry concerns a single T cell receptor beta chain. This may be a read error, as it is one base from a much larger clone. Germline V gene data show CDR1 as MNHNY and CDR2 as SVGAGI (reference sequence). CDR3 length: 11 residues. V was clipped by 0 bases and J by 14 bases, with 7 bases between them. Documented time point: persistent/refractory GD, antithyroid drugs over 5 years with positive TRAb. Generation of the TCR library employed RNA extracted from PBMCs. This specimen comes from a study of regulatory T cells in long-lasting Graves disease. Investigators prepared the TCR beta libraries by applying iRepertoire HTBI primers and Arm-PCR of CDR3 regions. In the original workflow: From all samples, identification returned 14 TRBJ and roughly 65 TRBV segments. TCRdb itself ran the multiplex PCR reads through MiXCR, one entry per CDR3 protein. What appears here as the V and J calls and clone size reflects TCRdb's work, not the paper's. The table has some 340,000 distinct CDR3 sequences, approximately 25% seen once.

The sample in question was peripheral blood mononuclear cells (PBMCs), obtained when the disease was refractory, from a patient treated with antithyroid drugs. V and J are TRBV6-6 and TRBJ2-2; D is unclear. The sequence derives from a woman aged 40 to 50 with Graves disease. The CDR3 DNA sequence: TGTGCCAGCAGTTACTCGGGCGACCTGTTTTTT. Translation: CASSYSGDLFF.